Ten or more counts support the clone carrying this T cell receptor (beta chain). What it binds is unknown. The data belong to a study of neurological immune-mediated disorders. Overall study results and limits: HTLV-1-associated myelopathy had the most TCR clonal expansion, while multiple sclerosis had the least, a level that fell below healthy controls.

It was by 5'RACE with 10-nucleotide random UMIs that the cDNA was made. TCRdb analysed the 5' RACE reads with MiXCR anew, one entry per CDR3 protein. This sample has some 30,000 distinct CDR3 sequences, with roughly 23% found just once. The sequence came from a man aged 50 or older with HTLV-1-associated myelopathy (HAM/TSP). The sequenced sample consisted of CD4+ T cells from blood.

The CDR3: CATAALPGQIIGYEQYF. CDR3 DNA: TGTGCCACCGCTGCCCTACCGGGACAGATAATAGGGTACGAGCAGTACTTC. The chain links TRBV10-3 to TRBJ2-7, with 7 bases fitting TRBD1. CDR3 length: 17 residues. The V and J ends lost 10 bases and 4 bases, in that order; junction bases with no gene match: 22. CDR1 is ENHRY, CDR2 SYGVKD, per germline.